This T cell receptor beta chain is from a study of long-term antiretroviral therapy in people with HIV. Amounts of roughly 1-11 million cryopreserved PBMC were held in the samples before DNA extraction. They ran version v3.0 of the immunoSEQ assay at survey level. Libraries were prepared by immunoSEQ multiplex PCR; TCRdb keeps only in-frame clonotypes and omits some of them. Among 20,000 to 25,000 clones listed, more than 85% were seen once. The CDR3 has 14 amino acids. The germline V gene encodes CDR1 SNHLY and CDR2 FYNNEI. Trimming left V 4 bases short and J 6 bases short, with 12 bases between. With respect to this clone: Its antigen is unidentified.

Study-level points and caveats: Repertoires with HIV possessed tighter CDR3 length spans than those of controls. Across all time points, the repertoire was dominated by clones that expanded before ART. Possibly under older ART regimens, blood was drawn between the mid-2000s and the late 2010s.

The sequenced sample was unsorted PBMCs, obtained 7.6 years after starting antiretroviral therapy. The chain combines TRBV2 with TRBJ2-2; D may correspond to TRBD1 or TRBD2 (5 bases each). This TCR was sampled from a woman aged 35 to 49 with HIV. This chain's CDR3 is CASSVFSGPGELFF. The CDR3, as DNA: TGTGCCAGCAGTGTTTTTTCGGGGCCCGGGGAGCTGTTTTTT.